The table lists the clone carrying this TCR beta chain with a few counts. The data are from a study of T cells in Graves' hyperthyroidism and ophthalmopathy. TCR beta CDR3 sequences were amplified from RNA transcripts. With the HTBI primer set, the TCR CDR3 went through a first round of RT-PCR. TCRdb reprocessed the multiplex PCR reads with MiXCR, giving one entry per CDR3 protein. The sample holds fewer than 900,000 distinct CDR3 sequences, roughly 17% seen once. The TCR originated in a young man with Graves' hyperthyroidism. The specimen sequenced was blood.

This chain's CDR3 is CSAGYFGEQYF. For the CDR3, the DNA is TGCAGTGCTGGATACTTCGGCGAGCAGTACTTC. The rearrangement uses TRBV20-1 and TRBJ2-7; D is unresolved. Germline assignment: CDR1 DFQATT and CDR2 SNEGSKA (reference sequence). The CDR3 runs 11 residues. V lost 5 bases and J 6 bases, leaving 11 bases between the germline ends.